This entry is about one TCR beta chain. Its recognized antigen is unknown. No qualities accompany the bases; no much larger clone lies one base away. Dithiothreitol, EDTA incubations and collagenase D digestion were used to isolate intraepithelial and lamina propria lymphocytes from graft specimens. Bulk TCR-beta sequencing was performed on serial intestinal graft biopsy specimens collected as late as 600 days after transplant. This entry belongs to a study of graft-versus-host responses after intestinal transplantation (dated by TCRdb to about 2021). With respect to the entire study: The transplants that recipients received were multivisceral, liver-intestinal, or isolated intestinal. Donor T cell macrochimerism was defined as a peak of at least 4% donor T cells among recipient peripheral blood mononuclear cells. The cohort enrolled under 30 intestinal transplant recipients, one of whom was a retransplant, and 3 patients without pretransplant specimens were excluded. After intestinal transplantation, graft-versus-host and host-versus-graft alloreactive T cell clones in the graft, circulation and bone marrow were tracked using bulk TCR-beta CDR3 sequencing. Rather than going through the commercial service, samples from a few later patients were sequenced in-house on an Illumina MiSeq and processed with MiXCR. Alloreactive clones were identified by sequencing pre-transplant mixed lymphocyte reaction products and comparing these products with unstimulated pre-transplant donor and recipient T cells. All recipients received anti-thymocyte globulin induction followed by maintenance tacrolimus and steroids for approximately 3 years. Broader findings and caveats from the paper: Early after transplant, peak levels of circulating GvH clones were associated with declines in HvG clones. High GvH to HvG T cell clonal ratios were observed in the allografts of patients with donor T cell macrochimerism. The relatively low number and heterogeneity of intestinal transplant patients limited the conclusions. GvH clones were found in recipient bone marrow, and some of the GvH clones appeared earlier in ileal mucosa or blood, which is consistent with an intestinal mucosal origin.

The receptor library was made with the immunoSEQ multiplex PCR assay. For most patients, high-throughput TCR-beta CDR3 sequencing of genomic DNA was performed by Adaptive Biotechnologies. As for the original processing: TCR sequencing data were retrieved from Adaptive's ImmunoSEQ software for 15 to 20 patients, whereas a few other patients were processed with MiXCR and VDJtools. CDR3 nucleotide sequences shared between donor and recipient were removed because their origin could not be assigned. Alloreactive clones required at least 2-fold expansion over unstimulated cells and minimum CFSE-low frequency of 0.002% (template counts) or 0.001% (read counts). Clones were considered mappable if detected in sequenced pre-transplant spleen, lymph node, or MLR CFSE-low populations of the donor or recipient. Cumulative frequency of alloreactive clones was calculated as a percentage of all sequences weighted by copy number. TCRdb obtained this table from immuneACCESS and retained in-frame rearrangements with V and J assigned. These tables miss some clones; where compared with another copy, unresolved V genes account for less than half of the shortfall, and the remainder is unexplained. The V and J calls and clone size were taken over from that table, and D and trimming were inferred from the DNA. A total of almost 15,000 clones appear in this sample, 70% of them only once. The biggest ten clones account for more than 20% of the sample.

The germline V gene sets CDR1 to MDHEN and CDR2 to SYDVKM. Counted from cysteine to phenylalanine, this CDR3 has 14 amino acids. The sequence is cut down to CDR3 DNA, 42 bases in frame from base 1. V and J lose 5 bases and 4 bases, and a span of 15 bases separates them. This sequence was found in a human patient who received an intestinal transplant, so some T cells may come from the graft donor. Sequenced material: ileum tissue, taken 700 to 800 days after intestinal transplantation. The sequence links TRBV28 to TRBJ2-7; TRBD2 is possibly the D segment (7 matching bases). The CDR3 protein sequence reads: CASSPSGGWYEQYF. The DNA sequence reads TGTGCCAGCAGTCCATCGGGGGGCTGGTACGAGCAGTACTTC.